This paragraph reports one T cell receptor (beta chain). The antigen is undetermined. The CDR3 sequence is 14 residues long. Germline CDR1 is SNHLY and CDR2 is FYNNEI. With V trimmed by 4 bases and J by 2 bases, 2 bases remained unmatched. This entry belongs to a study of cytomegalovirus exposure and HLA in healthy donors. At the time of sampling, donors were nominally healthy, though unrecorded immune exposures were likely. PCR primers comprised 60 Vbeta and 13 Jbeta primers. Libraries were prepared by immunoSEQ multiplex PCR; TCRdb keeps only in-frame clonotypes and omits some of them. Of about 160,000 clones listed, 70% to 80% were seen once; the top ten hold 6% to 6.5%. The study's findings and limits: Previous analysis showed most TCR beta V segments were productive about 87% or about 30% of the time. There were three CMV-associated chains whose specificity for CMV antigens was confirmed in vitro. Later work associated 17,000 or so TCR beta sequences with HLA alleles at 0.05 false discovery rate.

The chain combines TRBV2 with TRBJ2-3; 8 nucleotides align to TRBD1. The TCR sequence derives from a man aged 45 to 65 in good health and CMV-seropositive. Source material: PBMCs. The CDR3 region has the DNA TGTGCCAGCAGTGGACAGGGGTACACAGATACGCAGTATTTT. Amino acids: CASSGQGYTDTQYF.